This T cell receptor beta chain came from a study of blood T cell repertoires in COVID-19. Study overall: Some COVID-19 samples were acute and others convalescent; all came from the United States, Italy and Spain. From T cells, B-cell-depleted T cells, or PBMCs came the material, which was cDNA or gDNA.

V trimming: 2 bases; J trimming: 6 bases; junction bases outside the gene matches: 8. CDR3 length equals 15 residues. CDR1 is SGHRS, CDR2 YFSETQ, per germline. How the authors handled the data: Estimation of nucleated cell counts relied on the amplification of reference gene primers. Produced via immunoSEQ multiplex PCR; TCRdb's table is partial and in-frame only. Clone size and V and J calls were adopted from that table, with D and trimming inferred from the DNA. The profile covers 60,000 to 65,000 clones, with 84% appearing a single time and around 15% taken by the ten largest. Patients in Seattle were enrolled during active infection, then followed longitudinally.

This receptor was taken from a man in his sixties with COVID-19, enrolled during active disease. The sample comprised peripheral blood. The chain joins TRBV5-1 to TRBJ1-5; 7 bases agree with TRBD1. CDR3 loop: CASSLGTASGQPQHF. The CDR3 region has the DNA TGCGCCAGCAGCTTAGGGACAGCGAGCGGTCAGCCCCAGCATTTT.